The 26 T cell receptor beta chains reported below all come from one sample, sequenced in a study of blood T cell repertoires in COVID-19. TCRdb's table, derived via immunoSEQ multiplex PCR, lists solely in-frame clones and lacks some. Among roughly 250,000 clones listed, around 89% were seen once. The sequencing input was peripheral blood. The receptor set was obtained from a man aged 30 to 39 with acute or convalescent COVID-19.

This sequence joins TRBV7-2 and TRBJ1-2; 9 bases are shared with TRBD1. The CDR3 spans 16 residues. The germline V gene has CDR1 SGHTA and CDR2 FQGNSA. The trim removed 5 bases at V and 5 bases at J, leaving 12 bases unmatched. The DNA for the CDR3 is TGTGCCAGCAGCACACCACCGGGACAGGGTGGTTATGGCTACACCTTC. Translation gives CASSTPPGQGGYGYTF.

The V and J genes are TRBV18 and TRBJ1-4; TRBD1 agrees at 9 bases. The CDR3 runs 13 residues. In germline, CDR1 is KGHSH, CDR2 LQKENI. Trimming took 4 bases from V and 14 from J; bases not matched to a gene: 8. As DNA, the CDR3 is TGTGCCAGCTCACTGGGACAGGGAAATCGGCTGTTTTTT. It yields the protein CASSLGQGNRLFF.

About this clone itself: Mismatch with germline at one junction end may stem from a read error. The chain uses TRBV3-1 (or the pseudogene TRBV3-2) and TRBJ2-5, with 9 bases fitting TRBD2. CDR3 length equals 17 residues. The germline V gene has CDR1 LGHDT and CDR2 YNNKEL (reference sequence). In nucleotides, the CDR3 is TGTGCCAGCAGCCAAATGTACCCGCGGGGGGGAAGAGAGTCCCAGTACTTC. Translating gives CASSQMYPRGGRESQYF.

This chain joins TRBV7-3 and TRBJ2-7, with D perhaps TRBD2 (6 bases). V was shortened by 3 bases and J by 2 bases, with 11 bases between the two germline ends. Germline V gene lookup returns CDR1 SGHTA and CDR2 FQGTGA. There are 14 residues in the CDR3. The CDR3 DNA reads TGTGCCAGCAGCTTCGTGGGAGGCACCTACGAGCAGTACTTC. It translates to CASSFVGGTYEQYF.

This clone was picked up one time. The V call is TRBV25-1, the J call TRBJ2-2; possibly TRBD1 for D (6 bases). The CDR3 is 13 residues long. Per germline, CDR1 MGHDK and CDR2 SYGVNS. Trimming stripped 10 bases from V and 7 bases from J, with 16 bases between. In nucleotides, the CDR3 is TGTGCCACTACCCTGGGGGCCGGCGGGGAGCTGTTTTTT. Encoded protein: CATTLGAGGELFF.

The chain is built from TRBV5-1 and TRBJ1-3; 12 positions agree with TRBD1. CDR3 size: 16 residues. Germline loops: CDR1 SGHRS, CDR2 YFSETQ. V trimming: 4 bases; J trimming: 6 bases; junction bases outside the gene matches: 8. This CDR3 reads CASSRSSGQGANTIYF. CDR3 sequence (DNA): TGCGCCAGCAGCCGATCATCGGGACAGGGGGCAAACACCATATATTTT.

This clone was seen only once. The rearrangement links TRBV2 to TRBJ2-7; 7 bases match TRBD1. Trimming at V came to 6 bases and at J to 2 bases, leaving 1 base not matched to a gene. CDR3 length: 12 residues. The germline gives CDR1 SNHLY, CDR2 FYNNEI. The CDR3: CASRQGTYEQYF. CDR3 bases: TGTGCCAGCAGACAGGGGACCTACGAGCAGTACTTC.

This clone was found a few times. The chain has TRBV30 and TRBJ2-7, with D tentatively TRBD2 (6 bases). Germline CDR1 GTSNPN, CDR2 SVGIG (reference sequence). This CDR3 comprises 12 residues. The V end lost 5 bases, the J end lost 2 bases, and 10 bases lay between the germline ends. CDR3 nucleotide sequence: TGTGCCTGGGGTAGGGAGGCCTACGAGCAGTACTTC. Amino acid sequence: CAWGREAYEQYF. Full variable domain (outside the CDR3, taken from reference TRBV30 and TRBJ2-7): SQTIHQWPATLVQPVGSPLSLECTVEGTSNPNLYWYRQAAGRGLQLLFYSVGIGQISSEVPQNLSASRPQDRQFILSSKKLLLSDSGFYLCAWGREAYEQYFGPGTRLTVT.

The chain has TRBV25-1 and TRBJ1-6; weak D call: TRBD1 (6 bases). This CDR3 region has 13 residues. The germline V gene encodes CDR1 MGHDK and CDR2 SYGVNS. The germline V and J ends were trimmed by 8 bases and 8 bases, with 13 bases remaining between them. CDR3 in DNA: TGTGCCAGCCGTCAAGGGGGTGATTCACCCCTCCACTTT. It is translated as CASRQGGDSPLHF.

The gene calls are TRBV10-2 and TRBJ2-5, with TRBD2 identical over 8 bases. The germline V gene has CDR1 WSHSY and CDR2 SAAADI. The CDR3 is 14 amino acids. Trimming took 3 bases from V and 4 from J; bases not matched to a gene: 4. CDR3 sequence: CASSEAGVGETQYF. CDR3 coding DNA: TGCGCCAGCAGTGAAGCGGGGGTAGGAGAGACCCAGTACTTC.

This clone was seen a single time. The rearrangement links TRBV6-5 to TRBJ2-7; D gene uncertain. The CDR3 has 14 residues. Per germline, CDR1 MNHEY and CDR2 SVGAGI. Trimming cost V 2 bases and J 8 bases, with 16 bases left between them. The CDR3 sequence is CASSYGRMSTKQYF. The CDR3 DNA sequence: TGTGCCAGCAGTTACGGCAGGATGTCTACGAAGCAGTACTTC.

This clone showed up just once. This rearrangement joins TRBV29-1 to TRBJ2-2, with TRBD1 identical over 7 bases. In germline, CDR1 is SQVTM, CDR2 ANQGSEA. This CDR3 comprises 15 residues. The ends lost 4 bases at V and 2 bases at J; junction bases unmatched: 7. The CDR3 is CSVGRQGENTGELFF. CDR3 DNA sequence: TGCAGCGTTGGGAGACAGGGAGAAAACACCGGGGAGCTGTTTTTT.

The count of this clone is one. This rearrangement joins TRBV4-2 to TRBJ1-3; a weak D match, TRBD1 (6 bases). V dropped 4 bases and J dropped 4 bases, with 11 bases sitting between them. Germline-derived CDR1 and CDR2 are LGHNA and YNFKEQ. The CDR3 loop spans 14 amino acids. The CDR3 sequence is CASSPGTSGNTIYF. The CDR3 DNA reads as TGTGCCAGCAGCCCTGGGACATCCGGAAACACCATATATTTT.

About this clone itself: The junction shows a germline mismatch at one end, possibly a read error. The chain couples TRBV5-4 to TRBJ2-1; 9 positions agree with TRBD2. Germline V lookup: CDR1 SGHNT, CDR2 YYREEE (reference sequence). CDR3 length: 16 amino acids. The CDR3 DNA reads TGTGCCAGCAGTTTGGGCGCGGGAGGGTCCTACAATGAGCAGTTCTTC. Translated, it gives CASSLGAGGSYNEQFF.

This clone was seen once. This chain joins TRBV28 and TRBJ2-7, with 8 bases matching TRBD1. Looked up from germline, CDR1 is MDHEN and CDR2 is SYDVKM. The CDR3 runs to 14 residues. Trimming removed 5 bases from V and 7 bases from J; junction bases left unmatched: 10. The CDR3 spells CASSLDRGAREQYF. DNA for the CDR3: TGTGCCAGCAGTCTCGACAGGGGCGCTAGGGAGCAGTACTTC.

V and J are TRBV21-1 and TRBJ2-1; the tabulated D call, TRBD1, remains unverified against the DNA. TRBV21-1 is flagged as a pseudogene. CDR3 length equals 15 residues. The CDR3 loop reads CASSYRDRGFDEQFF. The CDR3 DNA follows: TGTGCCAGCAGCTACCGGGACAGGGGGTTCGATGAGCAGTTCTTC.

V is TRBV28 and J is TRBJ2-7, with D uncertain. Trimming took off 5 bases at V and 3 bases at J, with 14 bases between the two ends. Germline lookup yields CDR1 MDHEN and CDR2 SYDVKM. The CDR3 runs 14 residues. The CDR3 nucleotides are TGTGCCAGCAGTCCAAACCAGGTTAACTACGAGCAGTACTTC. Translating gives CASSPNQVNYEQYF.

This clone was detected once. This chain connects TRBV28 to TRBJ2-3; no reliable D call. Germline-derived CDR1 and CDR2 are MDHEN and SYDVKM. The CDR3 runs 11 residues. V was shortened by 5 bases and J by 10 bases, with 10 bases between the two germline ends. CDR3 DNA: TGTGCCAGCAGTGCCCCCCGAGCGCAGTATTTT. Amino acid sequence: CASSAPRAQYF.

The chain couples TRBV6-4 to TRBJ2-3; tentatively, D is TRBD2 (6 bases). This CDR3 has 17 residues. The V end lost 3 bases, the J end lost 0 bases, and 16 bases lay between the germline ends. Looked up from germline, CDR1 is MRHNA and CDR2 is SNTAGT. Here the CDR3 reads CASSEVPAGPSTDTQYF. CDR3 coding DNA: TGTGCCAGCAGTGAGGTTCCCGCGGGACCCAGCACAGATACGCAGTATTTT.

The chain is built from TRBV5-1 and TRBJ2-1, with D possibly matching TRBD1 (7 bases). The germline gives CDR1 SGHRS, CDR2 YFSETQ. V was clipped by 5 bases and J by 7 bases, with 19 bases between them. The CDR3 is made up of 15 amino acids. The CDR3 bases are TGCGCCAGCAGTCCGCGGACAGGAGGGATGAATGAGCAGTTCTTC. Its protein is CASSPRTGGMNEQFF.

V is TRBV11-3 and J is TRBJ2-5; 8 bases align to TRBD1. Germline-derived CDR1 and CDR2 are SGHNT and YENEEA. Trimming took 5 bases from V and 5 from J; bases not matched to a gene: 7. The CDR3 consists of 14 residues. CDR3 sequence (DNA): TGTGCCAGCAGCCAAGGGACAGGCTGGGAGACCCAGTACTTC. It specifies CASSQGTGWETQYF.

This clone has only one observation. The chain joins TRBV6-6 to TRBJ1-2; TRBD1 matches 8 bases. The CDR3 contains 13 residues. Germline CDR1 MNHNY, CDR2 SVGAGI (reference sequence). The J segment lost 8 bases and the V segment lost 8 bases, leaving 10 bases of the junction unmatched. The CDR3 loop is CASVSDRVKGYTF. Here the CDR3 DNA reads TGTGCCAGCGTTTCGGACAGGGTTAAAGGCTACACCTTC.

The CDR3 loop reads CASSPRSTIPYEQYF. In nucleotides, the CDR3 is TGTGCCAGCAGCCCCCGCTCGACTATTCCCTACGAGCAGTACTTC. The chain recombines TRBV7-2 with TRBJ2-7; tentatively, D is TRBD2 (5 bases). CDR3 length: 15 amino acids. From germline, CDR1 is SGHTA and CDR2 FQGNSA. V gave up 5 bases and J gave up 2 bases, with 16 bases separating them.

This chain joins TRBV5-6 and TRBJ1-5, with D maybe TRBD1 (6 bases). The ends were cut back, 1 base at V and 6 bases at J, with 23 bases in the middle. Germline V gene lookup returns CDR1 SGHDT and CDR2 YYEEEE. This CDR3 is built from 18 residues. The CDR3 nucleotides are TGTGCCAGCAGCTTGAGGCTGAGCGGGGGGCGCCGTGGTCAGCCCCAGCATTTT. Its translation is CASSLRLSGGRRGQPQHF.

The V and J genes are TRBV3-1 (or the pseudogene TRBV3-2) and TRBJ2-3; D remains ambiguous. Germline CDR1 LGHDT, CDR2 YNNKEL (reference sequence). The ends were cut back, 6 bases at V and 2 bases at J, with 6 bases in the middle. The CDR3 runs to 12 residues. CDR3 in DNA: TGTGCCAGCAGGGCAACCACAGATACGCAGTATTTT. It yields the protein CASRATTDTQYF.

Here the CDR3 DNA reads TGTGCCAGCAGTTCAAGGGGACTTAGTAATGAAAAACTGTTTTTT. Protein: CASSSRGLSNEKLFF. The chain recombines TRBV27 with TRBJ1-4, with D possibly being TRBD1 (5 bases). The germline V gene encodes CDR1 MNHEY and CDR2 SMNVEV (reference sequence). The CDR3 covers 15 residues. Trimming removed 4 bases at V and 4 bases at J, with 13 bases between.